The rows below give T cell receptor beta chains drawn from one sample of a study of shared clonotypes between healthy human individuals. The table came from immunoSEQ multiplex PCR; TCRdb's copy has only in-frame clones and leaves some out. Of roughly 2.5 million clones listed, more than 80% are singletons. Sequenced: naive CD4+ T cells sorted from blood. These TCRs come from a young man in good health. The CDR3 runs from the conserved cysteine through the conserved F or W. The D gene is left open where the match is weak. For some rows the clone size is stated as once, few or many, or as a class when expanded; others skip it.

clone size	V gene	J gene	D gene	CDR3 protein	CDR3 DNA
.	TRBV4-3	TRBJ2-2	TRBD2	CASSPGLAGGRGNTGELFF	TGCGCCAGCAGTCCTGGACTAGCGGGAGGGCGGGGCAACACCGGGGAGCTGTTTTTT
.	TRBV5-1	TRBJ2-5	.	CASSSGPGAEETQYF	TGCGCCAGCAGCTCCGGACCAGGGGCTGAAGAGACCCAGTACTTC
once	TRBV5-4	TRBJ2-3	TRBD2	CASSLVGSGNTDTQYF	TGTGCCAGCAGCTTGGTTGGTAGCGGGAACACAGATACGCAGTATTTT
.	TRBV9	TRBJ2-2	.	CASSPRQAGGTGELFF	TGTGCCAGCAGCCCCCGACAGGCTGGGGGGACCGGGGAGCTGTTTTTT
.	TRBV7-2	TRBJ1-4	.	CASSLVLAEKLFF	TGTGCCAGCAGCTTAGTCCTAGCTGAAAAACTGTTTTTT
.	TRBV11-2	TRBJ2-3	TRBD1	CASSVPDREKDTQYF	TGTGCCAGCAGCGTCCCCGACAGGGAGAAAGATACGCAGTATTTT
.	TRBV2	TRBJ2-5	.	CASSGKETQYF	TGTGCCAGCAGTGGGAAAGAGACCCAGTACTTC
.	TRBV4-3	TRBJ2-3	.	CASSRMGQGSDTQYF	TGCGCCAGCAGCCGAATGGGGCAGGGATCAGATACGCAGTATTTT
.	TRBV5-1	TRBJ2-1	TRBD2	CASSPSGTSGAYEQFF	TGCGCCAGCAGCCCATCAGGGACTAGCGGGGCATATGAGCAGTTCTTC
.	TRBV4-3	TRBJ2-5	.	CASSQGQNQETQYF	TGCGCCAGCAGCCAAGGGCAGAACCAAGAGACCCAGTACTTC
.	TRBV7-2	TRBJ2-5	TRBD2	CASSRLAGDQETQYF	TGTGCCAGCAGCCGACTAGCGGGTGACCAAGAGACCCAGTACTTC
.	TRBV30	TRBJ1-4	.	CAWSVVGRQGLSRNEKLFF	TGTGCCTGGAGTGTAGTAGGTAGGCAGGGACTTTCGAGGAACGAAAAACTGTTTTTT
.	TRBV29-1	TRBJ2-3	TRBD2	CSVEDRGLASTDTQYF	TGCAGCGTTGAAGATCGGGGACTAGCAAGCACAGATACGCAGTATTTT
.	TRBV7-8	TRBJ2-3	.	CASTRGWGTDTQYF	TGTGCCAGCACCCGGGGCTGGGGCACAGATACGCAGTATTTT
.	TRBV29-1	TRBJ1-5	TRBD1	CSARTGVGGNQPQHF	TGCAGCGCACGGACAGGGGTCGGGGGCAATCAGCCCCAGCATTTT
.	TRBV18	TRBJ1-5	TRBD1	CASSSGQGDQPQHF	TGTGCCAGCTCATCGGGACAGGGGGATCAGCCCCAGCATTTT
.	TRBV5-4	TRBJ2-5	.	CASTVTSQETQYF	TGTGCCAGCACTGTGACTAGCCAAGAGACCCAGTACTTC
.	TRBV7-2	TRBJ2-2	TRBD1	CASTRTGNTGELFF	TGTGCCAGCACCCGGACAGGGAACACCGGGGAGCTGTTTTTT
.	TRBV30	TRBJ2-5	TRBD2	CAWSSWPQTTTSGGETQYF	TGTGCCTGGAGTTCCTGGCCCCAGACTACGACTAGCGGGGGGGAGACCCAGTACTTC
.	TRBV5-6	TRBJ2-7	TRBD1	CASSLDRVEQYF	TGTGCCAGCAGTCTCGACAGGGTCGAGCAGTACTTC
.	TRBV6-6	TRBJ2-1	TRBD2	CASSSGGLSYNEQFF	TGTGCCAGCAGCAGCGGGGGCCTCTCCTACAATGAGCAGTTCTTC
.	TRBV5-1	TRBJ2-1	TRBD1	CASSLVGQSSYNEQFF	TGCGCCAGCAGCTTGGTGGGACAGAGCTCCTACAATGAGCAGTTCTTC
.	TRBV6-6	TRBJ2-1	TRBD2	CASSYSSGSYNEQFF	TGTGCCAGCAGTTACTCTAGCGGGAGTTACAATGAGCAGTTCTTC
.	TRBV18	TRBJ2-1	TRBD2	CASSPRSGRSGNEQFF	TGTGCCAGCTCACCTAGGAGCGGGAGATCAGGCAATGAGCAGTTCTTC
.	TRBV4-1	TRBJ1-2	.	CASSHAGYVNYGYTF	TGCGCCAGCAGCCACGCAGGGTACGTGAACTATGGCTACACCTTC
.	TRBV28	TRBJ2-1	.	CASSTDPGISFF	TGTGCCAGCAGTACCGATCCAGGGATTTCTTTCTTC
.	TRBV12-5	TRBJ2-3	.	CASGLVVGGISTDTQYF	TGTGCTAGTGGTTTGGTAGTGGGGGGCATCAGCACAGATACGCAGTATTTT
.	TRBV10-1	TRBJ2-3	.	CASSEVRAGADTQYF	TGCGCCAGCAGTGAGGTCCGAGCGGGCGCAGATACGCAGTATTTT
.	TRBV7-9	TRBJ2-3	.	CASSFPGGSGTDTQYF	TGTGCCAGCAGCTTCCCAGGGGGGAGCGGGACAGATACGCAGTATTTT
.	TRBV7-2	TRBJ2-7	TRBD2	CASSFQAGSDYEQYF	TGTGCCAGCAGCTTTCAAGCGGGGTCAGACTACGAGCAGTACTTC
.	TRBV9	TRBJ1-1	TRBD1	CASSVKTGKAVRQNTEAFF	TGTGCCAGCAGCGTAAAGACAGGGAAAGCTGTAAGGCAGAACACTGAAGCTTTCTTT
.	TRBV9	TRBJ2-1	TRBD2	CASSVALGGSSYNEQFF	TGTGCCAGCAGCGTAGCTTTGGGGGGGAGCTCCTACAATGAGCAGTTCTTC
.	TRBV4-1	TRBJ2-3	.	CASSPQRGWGADTQYF	TGCGCCAGCAGCCCTCAAAGGGGTTGGGGCGCAGATACGCAGTATTTT
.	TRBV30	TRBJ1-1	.	CAWSGRADTEAFF	TGTGCCTGGAGTGGCAGGGCGGACACTGAAGCTTTCTTT
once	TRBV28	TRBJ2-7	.	CASSSPIAQQYF	TGTGCCAGCAGTTCCCCCATAGCGCAGCAGTACTTC
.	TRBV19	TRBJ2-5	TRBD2	CASSPGLAGETQYF	TGTGCCAGTAGTCCGGGACTAGCAGGGGAGACCCAGTACTTC
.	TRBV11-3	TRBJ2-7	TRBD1	CASSNRTGMNEQYF	TGTGCCAGCAGCAACCGGACAGGGATGAACGAGCAGTACTTC
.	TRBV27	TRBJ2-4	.	CASSTYFIAKNIQYF	TGTGCCAGCAGTACCTATTTCATAGCCAAAAACATTCAGTACTTC
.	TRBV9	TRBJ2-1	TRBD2	CASSATGGLRDNEQFF	TGTGCCAGCAGCGCCACGGGGGGGCTTCGAGACAATGAGCAGTTCTTC
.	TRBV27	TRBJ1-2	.	CASSPYQTANYGYTF	TGTGCCAGCAGTCCGTACCAGACAGCTAACTATGGCTACACCTTC
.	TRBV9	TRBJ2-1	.	CASSSAGSSYNEQFF	TGTGCCAGCAGTTCGGCGGGTAGCTCCTACAATGAGCAGTTCTTC
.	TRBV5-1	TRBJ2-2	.	CASSLDTGNGELFF	TGCGCCAGCAGCTTGGATACAGGGAACGGGGAGCTGTTTTTT
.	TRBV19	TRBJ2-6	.	CASSTGPISGANVLTF	TGTGCCAGTAGTACAGGACCGATCTCTGGGGCCAACGTCCTGACTTTC
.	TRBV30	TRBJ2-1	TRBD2	CAWSQGLASSYNEQFF	TGTGCCTGGAGTCAGGGACTAGCGAGCTCCTACAATGAGCAGTTCTTC
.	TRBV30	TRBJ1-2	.	CAWSSWAGYTF	TGTGCCTGGTCGTCGTGGGCTGGCTACACCTTC
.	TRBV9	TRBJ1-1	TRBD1	CASSVLGGGEAFF	TGTGCCAGCAGCGTATTAGGGGGCGGGGAAGCTTTCTTT
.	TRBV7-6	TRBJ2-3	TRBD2	CASSPPGREGRGTDTQYF	TGTGCCAGCAGCCCCCCAGGGCGGGAGGGCCGGGGCACAGATACGCAGTATTTT
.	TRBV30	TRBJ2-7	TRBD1	CAWGTGAYEQYF	TGTGCCTGGGGGACAGGGGCTTACGAGCAGTACTTC
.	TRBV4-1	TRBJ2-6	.	CASSQGPSGANVLTF	TGCGCCAGCAGCCAAGGCCCCTCTGGGGCCAACGTCCTGACTTTC
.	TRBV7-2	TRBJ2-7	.	CASSLPTVPEQYF	TGTGCCAGCAGCCTCCCCACCGTTCCCGAGCAGTACTTC
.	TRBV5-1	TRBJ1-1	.	CASSLGQSSGWTEAFF	TGCGCCAGCAGCTTGGGTCAGTCCAGCGGATGGACTGAAGCTTTCTTT
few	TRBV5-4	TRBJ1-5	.	CASSQTGSNQPQHF	TGTGCCAGCAGCCAAACAGGGAGCAATCAGCCCCAGCATTTT
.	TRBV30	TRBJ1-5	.	CAWSIRRGGDQPQHF	TGTGCCTGGAGTATCCGGAGGGGTGGGGATCAGCCCCAGCATTTT
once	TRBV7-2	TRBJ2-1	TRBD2	CASSLLIGLLREDNEQFF	TGTGCCAGCAGCCTACTGATAGGTCTATTGCGGGAGGACAATGAGCAGTTCTTC
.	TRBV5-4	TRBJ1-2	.	CASSLAPGAVNYGYTF	TGTGCCAGCAGCTTGGCCCCGGGGGCCGTTAACTATGGCTACACCTTC
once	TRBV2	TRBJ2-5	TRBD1	CASRAETGGWETQYF	TGTGCCAGCAGGGCCGAGACAGGGGGCTGGGAGACCCAGTACTTC
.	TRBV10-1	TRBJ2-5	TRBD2	CAIAASWGRAQETQYF	TGCGCCATCGCGGCCTCATGGGGGAGGGCCCAAGAGACCCAGTACTTC
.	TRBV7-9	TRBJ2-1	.	CASSLNRPPNEQFF	TGTGCCAGCAGCTTAAATAGGCCCCCCAATGAGCAGTTCTTC
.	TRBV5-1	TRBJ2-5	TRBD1	CASSLGQGGIETQYF	TGCGCCAGCAGCTTGGGACAGGGCGGAATAGAGACCCAGTACTTC
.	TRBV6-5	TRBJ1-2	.	CAVRESGLYGYTF	TGTGCCGTCAGGGAGTCGGGTTTATATGGCTACACCTTC